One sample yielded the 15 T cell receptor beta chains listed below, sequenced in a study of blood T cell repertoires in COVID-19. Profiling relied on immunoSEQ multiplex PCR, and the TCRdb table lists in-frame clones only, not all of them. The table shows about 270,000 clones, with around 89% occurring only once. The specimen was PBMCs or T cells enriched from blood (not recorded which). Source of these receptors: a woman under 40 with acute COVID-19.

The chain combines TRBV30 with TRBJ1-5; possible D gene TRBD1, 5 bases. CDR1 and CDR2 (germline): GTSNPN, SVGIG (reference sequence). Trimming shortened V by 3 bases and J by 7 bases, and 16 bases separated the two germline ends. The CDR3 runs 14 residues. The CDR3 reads CAWRENQGIQPQHF. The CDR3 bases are TGTGCCTGGAGGGAAAACCAGGGAATACAGCCCCAGCATTTT.

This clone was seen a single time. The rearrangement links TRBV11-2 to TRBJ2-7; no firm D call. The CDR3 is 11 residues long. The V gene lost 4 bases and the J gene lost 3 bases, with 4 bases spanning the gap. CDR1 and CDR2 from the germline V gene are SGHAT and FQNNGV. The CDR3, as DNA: TGTGCCAGCAGCTCCAGCTACGAGCAGTACTTC. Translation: CASSSSYEQYF.

CDR3 in amino acids: CSASRPSGAARLNTGELFF. The CDR3 DNA sequence: TGCAGTGCTAGTCGCCCCAGCGGGGCGGCGCGGTTGAACACCGGGGAGCTGTTTTTT. V usage is TRBV20-1 and J usage is TRBJ2-2; TRBD2 matches at 7 bases. Germline V CDR1 and CDR2: DFQATT, SNEGSKA (reference sequence). This CDR3 region has 19 residues. J lost 1 base, V lost 3 bases, and 17 bases had no gene match.

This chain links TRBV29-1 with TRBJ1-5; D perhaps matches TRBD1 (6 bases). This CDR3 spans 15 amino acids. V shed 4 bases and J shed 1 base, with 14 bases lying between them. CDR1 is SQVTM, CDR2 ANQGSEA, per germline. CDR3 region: CSVGEGEMSNQPQHF. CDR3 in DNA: TGCAGCGTTGGGGAGGGGGAGATGAGCAATCAGCCCCAGCATTTT.

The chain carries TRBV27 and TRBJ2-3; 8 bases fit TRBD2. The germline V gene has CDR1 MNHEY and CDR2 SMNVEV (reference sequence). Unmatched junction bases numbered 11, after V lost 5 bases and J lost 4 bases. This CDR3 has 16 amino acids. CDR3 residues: CASSRGGLIGADTQYF. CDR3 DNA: TGTGCCAGCAGTCGGGGGGGCTTAATCGGTGCAGATACGCAGTATTTT.

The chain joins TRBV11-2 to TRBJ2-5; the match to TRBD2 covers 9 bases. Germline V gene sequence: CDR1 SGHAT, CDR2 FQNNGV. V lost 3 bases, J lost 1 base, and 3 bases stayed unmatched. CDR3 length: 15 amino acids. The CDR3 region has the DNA TGTGCCAGCAGCTTTCGCGGGAGGGTCCAAGAGACCCAGTACTTC. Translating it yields CASSFRGRVQETQYF.

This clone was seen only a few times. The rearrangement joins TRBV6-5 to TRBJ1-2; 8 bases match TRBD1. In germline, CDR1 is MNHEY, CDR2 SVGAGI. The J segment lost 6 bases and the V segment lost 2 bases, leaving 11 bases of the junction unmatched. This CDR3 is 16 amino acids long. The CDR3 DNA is TGTGCCAGCAGTTACACCTACCAACAGGGGGAAGATGGCTACACCTTC. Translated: CASSYTYQQGEDGYTF.

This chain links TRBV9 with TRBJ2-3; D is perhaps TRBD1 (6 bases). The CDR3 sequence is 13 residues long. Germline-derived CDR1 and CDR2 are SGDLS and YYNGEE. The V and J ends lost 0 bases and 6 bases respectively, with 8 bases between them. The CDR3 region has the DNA TGTGCCAGCAGCGTAGATGGGGGCGATACGCAGTATTTT. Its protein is CASSVDGGDTQYF.

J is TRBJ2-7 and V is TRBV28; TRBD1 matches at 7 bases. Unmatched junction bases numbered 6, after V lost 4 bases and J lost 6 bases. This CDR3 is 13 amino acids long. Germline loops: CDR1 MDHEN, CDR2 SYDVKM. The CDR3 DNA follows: TGTGCCAGCAGTTACGACAGGGTCGGCGAGCAGTACTTC. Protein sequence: CASSYDRVGEQYF. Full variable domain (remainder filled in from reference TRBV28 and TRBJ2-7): DVKVTQSSRYLVKRTGEKVFLECVQDMDHENMFWYRQDPGLGLRLIYFSYDVKMKEKGDIPEGYSVSREKKERFSLILESASTNQTSMYLCASSYDRVGEQYFGPGTRLTVT.

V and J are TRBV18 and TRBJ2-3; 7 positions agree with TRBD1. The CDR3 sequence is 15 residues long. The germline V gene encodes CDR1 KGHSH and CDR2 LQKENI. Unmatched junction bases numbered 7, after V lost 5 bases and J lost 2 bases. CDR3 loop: CASSENRGDTDTQYF. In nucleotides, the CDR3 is TGTGCCAGCTCAGAGAACAGGGGTGACACAGATACGCAGTATTTT.

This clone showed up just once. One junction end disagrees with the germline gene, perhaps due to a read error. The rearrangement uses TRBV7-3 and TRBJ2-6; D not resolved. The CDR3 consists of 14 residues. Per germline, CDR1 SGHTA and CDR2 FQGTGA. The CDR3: CASSPFHQADVLTF. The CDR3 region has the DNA TGTGCCAGCAGCCCCTTCCATCAGGCCGACGTCCTGACTTTC.

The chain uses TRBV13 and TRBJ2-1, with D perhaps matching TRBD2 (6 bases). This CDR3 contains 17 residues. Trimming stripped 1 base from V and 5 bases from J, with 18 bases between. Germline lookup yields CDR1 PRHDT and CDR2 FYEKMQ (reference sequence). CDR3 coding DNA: TGTGCCAGCAGCTTAGATAGACTAGAGGAATTAAACAATGAGCAGTTCTTC. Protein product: CASSLDRLEELNNEQFF.

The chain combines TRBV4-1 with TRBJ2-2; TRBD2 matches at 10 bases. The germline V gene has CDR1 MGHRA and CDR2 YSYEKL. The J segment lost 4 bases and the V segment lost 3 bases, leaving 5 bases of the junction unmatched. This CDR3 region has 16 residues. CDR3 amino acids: CASSHLPSGSTGELFF. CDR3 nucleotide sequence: TGCGCCAGCAGCCACCTCCCTAGCGGGAGCACCGGGGAGCTGTTTTTT.

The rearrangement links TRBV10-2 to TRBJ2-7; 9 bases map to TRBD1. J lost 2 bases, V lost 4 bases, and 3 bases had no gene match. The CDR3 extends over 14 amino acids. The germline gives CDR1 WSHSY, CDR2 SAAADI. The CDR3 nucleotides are TGCGCCAGCAGTGGGACAGGGGAGGCCTACGAGCAGTACTTC. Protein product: CASSGTGEAYEQYF.

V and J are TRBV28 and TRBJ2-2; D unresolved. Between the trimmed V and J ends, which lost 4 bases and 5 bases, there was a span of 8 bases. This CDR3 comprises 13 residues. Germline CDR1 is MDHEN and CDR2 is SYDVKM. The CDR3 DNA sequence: TGTGCCAGCAGTTCGCCGGTAACCGGGGAGCTGTTTTTT. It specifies CASSSPVTGELFF.